The rows below give T cell receptor beta chains drawn from one sample of a study of OX40 agonist ivuxolimab in advanced cancers. TCRdb keeps only in-frame clones here, not all; method: immunoSEQ multiplex PCR. Among 70,000 to 90,000 clones listed, 75% to 95% were seen once. Material: CD4+ or CD8+ T cells sorted from blood, obtained in a trial of the OX40 agonist ivuxolimab. These TCRs come from an adult with an advanced solid tumor such as melanoma, head and neck, liver or kidney cancer. Each CDR3 is given with its conserved first and last residue. D genes are given only for firm matches. Rows give clone size only sometimes, using once, few, many, or a class for an expanded clone.

once	TRBV9	NA	TRBJ1-3	CASSVGGGPGNTIYF	TGTGCCAGCAGCGTAGGGGGAGGACCCGGAAACACCATATATTTT
NA	TRBV4-1	NA	TRBJ1-2	CASSHATQGGYTF	TGCGCCAGCAGCCACGCGACGCAAGGTGGCTACACCTTC
NA	TRBV28	TRBD1	TRBJ2-1	CASKVQGVGNEQFF	TGTGCCAGCAAGGTCCAGGGGGTGGGCAATGAGCAGTTCTTC
few	TRBV20-1	NA	TRBJ1-1	CSAPTGAFF	TGCAGTGCGCCGACAGGAGCTTTCTTT
NA	TRBV27	TRBD2	TRBJ2-1	CASWTSRTSSYNEQFF	TGTGCCAGTTGGACCTCCCGGACTAGCTCCTACAATGAGCAGTTCTTC
NA	TRBV4-3	NA	TRBJ1-1	CASSQVLAMNTEAFF	TGCGCCAGCAGCCAAGTTTTGGCGATGAACACTGAAGCTTTCTTT
once	TRBV2	TRBD1	TRBJ1-2	CASSEGRGPYGYTF	TGTGCCAGCAGTGAGGGCAGGGGGCCCTATGGCTACACCTTC
NA	TRBV18	NA	TRBJ1-1	CASSPPRALPNTEAFF	TGTGCCAGCTCACCACCGCGGGCACTCCCGAACACTGAAGCTTTCTTT
NA	TRBV6-1	NA	TRBJ2-7	CASSEYYEQYF	TGTGCCAGCAGTGAATATTACGAGCAGTACTTC
NA	TRBV4-1	NA	TRBJ1-6	CASSQDSGVMSSYNSPLHF	TGCGCCAGCAGCCAAGATTCGGGGGTCATGAGCTCCTATAATTCACCCCTCCACTTT
once	TRBV6-5	TRBD1	TRBJ1-5	CASRHRGGSNQPQHF	TGTGCCAGCAGACACAGGGGGGGGAGCAATCAGCCCCAGCATTTT
NA	TRBV6-5	NA	TRBJ2-1	CASSYNEQFF	TGTGCCAGCAGTTACAATGAGCAGTTCTTC
NA	TRBV28	NA	TRBJ1-2	CASSSPLEGYGYTF	TGTGCCAGCAGTTCACCATTAGAAGGGTATGGCTACACCTTC
once	TRBV12-5	TRBD1	TRBJ2-2	CASGLVTGTGELFF	TGTGCTAGTGGTTTGGTGACAGGGACCGGGGAGCTGTTTTTT
NA	TRBV11-2	TRBD2	TRBJ2-1	CASSLGGGPYNEQFF	TGTGCCAGCAGCTTAGGGGGGGGACCCTACAATGAGCAGTTCTTC
NA	TRBV6-5	NA	TRBJ1-6	CASSTLSGDNSPLHF	TGTGCCAGCAGTACCCTCTCAGGGGATAATTCACCCCTCCACTTT
NA	TRBV19	NA	TRBJ2-3	CASSPRDSVADTQYF	TGTGCCAGTAGTCCCCGGGACTCCGTTGCAGATACGCAGTATTTT
NA	TRBV11-3	NA	TRBJ2-5	CASSPGSRGTAPRETQYF	TGTGCCAGCAGCCCCGGCTCGAGGGGCACGGCTCCCCGAGAGACCCAGTACTTC
NA	TRBV7-9	NA	TRBJ1-2	CASSLVGGDYGYTF	TGTGCCAGCAGCTTAGTCGGCGGGGACTATGGCTACACCTTC
NA	TRBV5-1	TRBD2	TRBJ2-1	CASSGLAGVGEQFF	TGCGCCAGCAGCGGACTAGCGGGAGTTGGTGAGCAGTTCTTC
NA	TRBV6-5	NA	TRBJ1-1	CASSYSAEGVGEAFF	TGTGCCAGCAGTTACTCGGCGGAAGGGGTTGGGGAAGCTTTCTTT
NA	TRBV27	TRBD1	TRBJ2-1	CASSSGTGLGEQFF	TGTGCCAGCAGTTCCGGGACAGGGCTAGGTGAGCAGTTCTTC
NA	TRBV15	NA	TRBJ2-5	CATSRGRAVTTQYF	TGTGCCACCAGCAGAGGCAGGGCTGTGACGACCCAGTACTTC
once	TRBV6-6	NA	TRBJ1-1	CASSYRVMNTEAFF	TGTGCCAGCAGTTACAGGGTCATGAACACTGAAGCTTTCTTT
NA	TRBV27	NA	TRBJ2-1	CASSSPNEQFF	TGTGCCAGCAGTTCTCCGAATGAGCAGTTCTTC
NA	TRBV30	TRBD1	TRBJ2-5	CAWTRTGGVPETQYF	TGTGCCTGGACCCGGACAGGGGGTGTCCCAGAGACCCAGTACTTC
NA	TRBV7-9	NA	TRBJ2-7	CASSFGEKEQYF	TGTGCCAGCAGCTTTGGAGAGAAGGAGCAGTACTTC
NA	TRBV4-3	NA	TRBJ2-2	CASSQDATNTNTGELFF	TGCGCCAGCAGCCAAGACGCGACTAATACGAACACCGGGGAGCTGTTTTTT
NA	TRBV15	TRBD1	TRBJ2-1	CATAPQGDYNEQFF	TGTGCCACCGCTCCGCAGGGGGACTACAATGAGCAGTTCTTC
NA	TRBV20-1	NA	TRBJ1-2	CSASYYGYTF	TGCAGTGCTAGCTACTATGGCTACACCTTC
NA	TRBV30	NA	TRBJ2-6	CAWNRDSGANVLTF	TGTGCCTGGAATAGGGACTCTGGGGCCAACGTCCTGACTTTC
NA	TRBV28	TRBD1	TRBJ2-7	CASSPSRDRDEQYF	TGTGCCAGCAGTCCCTCCCGGGACAGGGACGAGCAGTACTTC
NA	TRBV5-1	NA	TRBJ2-2	CASSPGDTGELFF	TGCGCCAGCAGCCCCGGGGACACCGGGGAGCTGTTTTTT
NA	TRBV28	NA	TRBJ1-1	CASSPYREVDTEAFF	TGTGCCAGCAGTCCCTACAGGGAGGTGGACACTGAAGCTTTCTTT
NA	TRBV19	NA	TRBJ2-7	CASSTEGLPYEQYF	TGTGCCAGTAGTACAGAGGGACTCCCCTACGAGCAGTACTTC
NA	TRBV28	NA	TRBJ1-6	CASSFYQTVPLHF	TGTGCCAGCAGTTTTTATCAGACGGTACCCCTCCACTTT
NA	TRBV5-1	NA	TRBJ2-7	CASSLEGYEQYF	TGCGCCAGCAGCTTGGAAGGGTACGAGCAGTACTTC
NA	TRBV15	TRBD1	TRBJ1-5	CATSSITQIWDSTQDQPQHF	TGTGCCACCAGCAGTATAACCCAGATCTGGGACAGTACACAGGATCAGCCCCAGCATTTT
NA	TRBV9	NA	TRBJ2-3	CASSGGGTDTQYF	TGTGCCAGCAGCGGAGGGGGCACAGATACGCAGTATTTT
NA	TRBV9	NA	TRBJ2-2	CASSAVVSTGELFF	TGTGCCAGCAGCGCCGTAGTGTCTACCGGGGAGCTGTTTTTT
NA	TRBV9	NA	TRBJ2-3	CASSAHSTDTQYF	TGTGCCAGCAGCGCACATAGCACAGATACGCAGTATTTT
NA	TRBV6-6	NA	TRBJ2-7	CASSYPGYEQYF	TGTGCCAGCAGTTATCCGGGATACGAGCAGTACTTC
NA	TRBV6-5	NA	TRBJ1-6	CASSYCYRENISPLHF	TGTGCCAGCAGTTACTGTTACCGGGAGAACATTTCACCCCTCCACTTT
NA	TRBV4-2	NA	TRBJ1-4	CASSQEEDRGEKLFF	TGTGCCAGCAGCCAAGAGGAGGACCGAGGTGAAAAACTGTTTTTT
NA	TRBV30	NA	TRBJ1-2	CAWIRTVSGYTF	TGTGCCTGGATAAGGACAGTATCTGGCTACACCTTC
NA	TRBV28	NA	TRBJ1-1	CASRRRGWLNTEAFF	TGTGCCAGCCGCCGACGGGGCTGGTTAAACACTGAAGCTTTCTTT
once	TRBV9	NA	TRBJ2-3	CASSPSPDTQYF	TGTGCCAGCAGTCCGAGTCCAGATACGCAGTATTTT
NA	TRBV6-5	NA	TRBJ1-1	CASTPVFVDRTEAFF	TGTGCCAGCACCCCAGTCTTTGTGGATCGGACTGAAGCTTTCTTT
NA	TRBV4-1	NA	TRBJ2-1	CASSQDQRGGEQFF	TGCGCCAGCAGCCAAGATCAACGTGGGGGTGAGCAGTTCTTC